This TCR beta chain appears in the sequencing data of a study of low-dose radiotherapy and immunotherapy resistance in tumors. For the study at large: Cohort 1 was treated with 0.5 Gy per fraction at 2-week intervals, amounting to 6.5 Gy overall.

CDR1 is SGHTA and CDR2 is FQGNSA in the germline V gene. This CDR3 is 13 amino acids long. The junction had 2 bases not matched to a gene; V was cut back by 5 bases and J by 6 bases. This clonotype was recorded many times. As to time point: after trial treatment. Treatment here: LDRT plus nivolumab, ipilimumab, low-dose cyclophosphamide and aspirin (RACIN trial). Advanced solid tumors without tumor-infiltrating lymphocytes were required for inclusion. TRAV- and TRBV-specific primers were used for first-strand cDNA, which covered alpha and beta chains. Amplification, which lasted 20 to 25 PCR cycles, used a constant-region primer and V-primer adapter to amplify TCRs. From the reads, TCRdb called clonotypes with MiXCR, one entry per CDR3 protein. Of fewer than 110,000 distinct CDR3 sequences listed, 20% are singletons.

Sequenced material: PBMCs, taken after low-dose radiotherapy plus immunotherapy. The chain carries TRBV7-2 and TRBJ2-2; TRBD2 agrees at 8 bases. The clonotype comes from a male donor with prostate cancer. CDR3 region: CASSAGGAGELFF. CDR3 nucleotide sequence: TGTGCCAGCAGCGCCGGGGGGGCCGGGGAGCTGTTTTTT.